These 29 T cell receptor beta chains share one sample of origin, sequenced in a study of blood T cell repertoires in COVID-19. The method was immunoSEQ multiplex PCR; TCRdb's version includes in-frame clones alone and lacks a portion of them. Altogether under 300,000 clones are present, around 84% being singletons, with the ten largest covering under 8%. The sample consisted of PBMCs or T cells enriched from blood (not recorded which). These receptors were taken from a woman between 50 and 59 years old who had been exposed to COVID-19.

The chain recombines TRBV5-1 with TRBJ1-1, with D hard to call. The V end was cut by 2 bases, the J end by 4 bases, with 12 bases between. The CDR3 has 14 amino acids. Germline loops: CDR1 SGHRS, CDR2 YFSETQ. CDR3 in DNA: TGCGCCAGCAGCTTACCAGGCGCGGGCACTGAAGCTTTCTTT. This gives the protein CASSLPGAGTEAFF.

The gene calls are TRBV6-1 and TRBJ1-3; D might be TRBD1 (5 bases). There are 15 residues in the CDR3. The germline V gene has CDR1 MNHNS and CDR2 SASEGT. Trimming took 2 bases from V and 2 from J, leaving 10 bases between them. CDR3 sequence reads: CASSEQGSAGNTIYF. CDR3 bases: TGTGCCAGCAGTGAACAGGGATCAGCTGGAAACACCATATATTTT.

Comments on this clone: A read error may produce the germline difference seen at one junction end. The J gene is TRBJ2-5, the V gene TRBV11-2; 7 bases line up with TRBD1. The CDR3 runs to 11 residues. Germline CDR1 and CDR2: SGHAT and FQNNGV. CDR3 nucleotides: TGTGCCAGCAGCGCCCGACAGGGAGCTAACTTC. Protein: CASSARQGANF. The whole variable domain, filled in from reference TRBV11-2 and TRBJ2-5, reads EAGVAQSPRYKIIEKRQSVAFWCNPISGHATLYWYQQILGQGPKLLIQFQNNGVVDDSQLPKDRFSAERLKGVDSTLKIQPAKLEDSAVYLCASSARQGANFGPGTRLLVL.

The V and J genes are TRBV28 and TRBJ1-1; 10 bases fit TRBD1. Germline values: CDR1 MDHEN, CDR2 SYDVKM. This CDR3 comprises 16 residues. V was pared by 4 bases and J by 4 bases, with 9 bases of the junction left unmatched. The CDR3 nucleotides are TGTGCCAGCAGTTCAAAACGACAGGGGGCGCTCACTGAAGCTTTCTTT. Translated, it gives CASSSKRQGALTEAFF.

The chain combines TRBV6-5 with TRBJ2-5, with D tentatively TRBD2 (6 bases). The germline V and J ends were trimmed by 4 bases and 2 bases, with 17 bases remaining between them. The CDR3 has 16 residues. Germline CDR1 and CDR2: MNHEY and SVGAGI. Here the CDR3 reads CASSSRGGVGQETQYF. In DNA form, the CDR3 reads TGTGCCAGCAGTTCCCGGGGCGGGGTAGGGCAAGAGACCCAGTACTTC.

The chain is built from TRBV5-6 and TRBJ1-2, with D possibly TRBD1 on 6 matching bases. This CDR3 is 16 amino acids long. Germline V gene sequence: CDR1 SGHDT, CDR2 YYEEEE. V was cut by 1 base and J by 7 bases, with 20 bases left in between. CDR3 sequence: CASSLTPGTSAIGYTF. In DNA form, the CDR3 reads TGTGCCAGCAGCTTGACCCCCGGGACATCGGCGATTGGCTACACCTTC.

V usage is TRBV6-5 and J usage is TRBJ2-7; perhaps TRBD2 as D (6 bases). Trimming pared 2 bases from V and 8 bases from J, leaving 19 bases between. The CDR3 sequence is 15 residues long. The V gene's germline CDR1 is MNHEY and CDR2 SVGAGI. The CDR3, as DNA: TGTGCCAGCAGTTACCCTTCGGTGGAGGGATGGAAGCAGTACTTC. It specifies CASSYPSVEGWKQYF.

This clone was recorded once. J is TRBJ1-2 and V is TRBV2; TRBD1 is a possible D gene (5 bases). The CDR3 length is 15 residues. Germline V gives CDR1 SNHLY, CDR2 FYNNEI. With 2 bases removed from V and 3 bases from J, the gap between germline ends came to 13 bases. CDR3 region: CASSEQGARDYGYTF. Written as DNA, the CDR3 is TGTGCCAGCAGTGAACAAGGGGCGAGAGACTATGGCTACACCTTC.

The chain joins TRBV30 to TRBJ1-6; no clear D gene. Trimming removed 2 bases at V and 7 bases at J, with 9 bases between. There are 13 residues in the CDR3. Germline CDR1 GTSNPN, CDR2 SVGIG (reference sequence). CDR3 DNA: TGTGCCTGGAGTTCGGGGTTAAATTCACCCCTCCACTTT. Translating it yields CAWSSGLNSPLHF.

The gene calls are TRBV7-8 and TRBJ1-6; a possible D gene is TRBD1 (5 bases). The CDR3 is made up of 14 amino acids. Trimming cost V 1 base and J 7 bases, with 8 bases left between them. Germline V lookup: CDR1 SGHVS, CDR2 FQNEAQ. CDR3: CASSLDQGNSPLHF. CDR3 bases: TGTGCCAGCAGCTTAGACCAGGGAAATTCACCCCTCCACTTT.

V gene TRBV27 combines with J gene TRBJ2-7, with D tentatively TRBD1 (5 bases). V shed 3 bases and J shed 0 bases, with 9 bases lying between them. This CDR3 contains 14 residues. Germline V gene data show CDR1 as MNHEY and CDR2 as SMNVEV (reference sequence). The CDR3: CASSFGAASYEQYF. CDR3 nucleotides: TGTGCCAGCAGTTTTGGGGCGGCCTCCTACGAGCAGTACTTC.

This chain joins TRBV6-1 and TRBJ1-6; D might be TRBD1 (6 bases). Trimming cost V 3 bases and J 8 bases, with 11 bases left between them. This CDR3 has 14 amino acids. CDR1 and CDR2 (germline): MNHNS, SASEGT. The CDR3 region has the DNA TGTGCCAGCAGTGATTGGGACATCTATTCACCCCTCCACTTT. Translated: CASSDWDIYSPLHF.

The rearrangement uses TRBV5-8 and TRBJ1-1; 7 nucleotides align to TRBD1. This CDR3 has 12 amino acids. The J segment lost 7 bases and the V segment lost 0 bases, leaving 0 bases of the junction unmatched. Germline assignment: CDR1 SGHTS and CDR2 YDEGEE. The CDR3 nucleotides read TGTGCCAGCAGCTTGGGACAGGGTGAAGCTTTCTTT. Its protein product is CASSLGQGEAFF. The whole variable domain, remainder taken from reference TRBV5-8 and TRBJ1-1, is EAGVTQSPTHLIKTRGQQATLRCSPISGHTSVYWYQQALGLGLQFLLWYDEGEERNRGNFPPRFSGRQFPNYSSELNVNALELEDSALYLCASSLGQGEAFFGQGTRLTVV.

The rearrangement links TRBV5-6 to TRBJ1-1; D remains ambiguous. The germline gives CDR1 SGHDT, CDR2 YYEEEE. The CDR3 loop spans 14 amino acids. Trimming pared 2 bases from V and 1 base from J, leaving 9 bases between. CDR3 nucleotide sequence: TGTGCCAGCAGCTTTTCAACATCGAACACTGAAGCTTTCTTT. It translates to CASSFSTSNTEAFF.

The chain uses TRBV4-3 and TRBJ1-1, with D uncertain. CDR1 LGHNA and CDR2 YSLEER come from the germline V gene. V lost 0 bases, J lost 10 bases, and 18 bases lay in between. This CDR3 has 15 residues. CDR3 nucleotide sequence: TGCGCCAGCAGCCAAGATCAAAGCAATAGCTACGGAGCTTTCTTT. This translates into CASSQDQSNSYGAFF.

This sequence joins TRBV19 and TRBJ1-2; D uncertain. The V and J ends lost 7 bases and 2 bases respectively, with 14 bases between them. Germline CDR1 LNHDA, CDR2 SQIVND (reference sequence). This CDR3 is built from 14 residues. CDR3 sequence (DNA): TGTGCCAGTAATGAGCAGGTTGCCAACTATGGCTACACCTTC. Translation gives CASNEQVANYGYTF.

The V and J genes are TRBV6-5 and TRBJ2-1, with unresolved D. Trimming removed 2 bases from V and 0 bases from J, with 5 bases in between. The CDR3 totals 14 residues. CDR1 MNHEY and CDR2 SVGAGI come from the germline V gene. In nucleotides, the CDR3 is TGTGCCAGCAGTTACGTAGACTCCTACAATGAGCAGTTCTTC. Residues: CASSYVDSYNEQFF.

This rearrangement joins TRBV28 to TRBJ2-1; 7 bases line up with TRBD1. Germline values: CDR1 MDHEN, CDR2 SYDVKM. The V and J ends lost 6 bases and 4 bases, in that order; junction bases with no gene match: 9. This CDR3 has 15 amino acids. Here the CDR3 reads CASRQGSTFYNEQFF. The CDR3 DNA reads as TGTGCCAGCAGACAGGGGTCCACTTTTTACAATGAGCAGTTCTTC.

The rearrangement links TRBV11-2 to TRBJ2-5, with 10 bases matching TRBD2. Trimming cost V 8 bases and J 3 bases; bases outside gene matches: 6. The CDR3 is 14 amino acids. Germline CDR1 and CDR2: SGHAT and FQNNGV. The CDR3 nucleotides are TGTGCCAGCGGCGGACTAGCGGTAAAAGAGACCCAGTACTTC. This codes for CASGGLAVKETQYF. The whole variable domain, remainder taken from reference TRBV11-2 and TRBJ2-5, is EAGVAQSPRYKIIEKRQSVAFWCNPISGHATLYWYQQILGQGPKLLIQFQNNGVVDDSQLPKDRFSAERLKGVDSTLKIQPAKLEDSAVYLCASGGLAVKETQYFGPGTRLLVL.

The rearrangement links TRBV6-2 or TRBV6-3 to TRBJ2-5; 10 bases map to TRBD1. The V and J ends lost 6 bases and 4 bases, in that order; junction bases with no gene match: 8. This CDR3 is built from 15 residues. Germline assignment: CDR1 MNHEY and CDR2 SVGEGT. The CDR3 reads CASSPGTGDGETQYF. The CDR3 nucleotides are TGTGCCAGCAGCCCCGGGACAGGGGATGGAGAGACCCAGTACTTC.

The V gene is TRBV19, the J gene TRBJ1-1; 7 positions match TRBD1. V dropped 10 bases and J dropped 1; count of bases not matched to a gene: 9. The CDR3 has 14 residues. Germline V gives CDR1 LNHDA, CDR2 SQIVND (reference sequence). For the CDR3, the DNA is TGTGCCACTGCTCGACAGGGACGGAACACTGAAGCTTTCTTT. Translating it yields CATARQGRNTEAFF.

This clone showed up just a few times. The chain joins TRBV4-2 to TRBJ2-1, with D unclear. This CDR3 comprises 15 residues. The germline V and J ends were trimmed by 2 bases and 0 bases, with 8 bases remaining between them. Per the germline V gene, CDR1 is LGHNA and CDR2 is YNFKEQ. The CDR3 DNA reads as TGTGCCAGCAGCCAATACGAGGACTCCTACAATGAGCAGTTCTTC. Translated: CASSQYEDSYNEQFF.

The chain carries TRBV6-1 and TRBJ2-7; D possibly corresponds to TRBD1 (6 bases). The CDR3 has 12 amino acids. V was pared by 0 bases and J by 7 bases, with 7 bases between. Germline CDR1 MNHNS, CDR2 SASEGT. The CDR3 is CASSEARGEQYF. The CDR3 coding sequence is TGTGCCAGCAGTGAAGCGAGGGGGGAGCAGTACTTC.

The CDR3 region is CASSLAAGEAEAFF. The CDR3, as DNA: TGTGCCAGCAGCTTGGCTGCGGGGGAGGCTGAAGCTTTCTTT. V is TRBV5-4 and J is TRBJ1-1; perhaps TRBD1 as D (5 bases). Germline CDR1 SGHNT, CDR2 YYREEE (reference sequence). This CDR3 is 14 amino acids long. V lost 0 bases, J lost 6 bases, and 12 bases lay in between.

The rearrangement links TRBV19 to TRBJ1-6; 7 bases map to TRBD1. Germline loops: CDR1 LNHDA, CDR2 SQIVND (reference sequence). Trimming took 2 bases from V and 7 from J; bases not matched to a gene: 8. This CDR3 has 16 amino acids. This CDR3 is CASSISEGAKNSPLHF. Written as DNA, the CDR3 is TGTGCCAGTAGTATATCTGAGGGGGCCAAAAATTCACCCCTCCACTTT.

V and J are TRBV27 and TRBJ1-2; 7 bases map to TRBD1. This CDR3 spans 17 amino acids. Per germline, CDR1 MNHEY and CDR2 SMNVEV (reference sequence). J gave up 6 bases and V 3 bases, and 16 bases lay outside the gene matches. CDR3 sequence: CASSFSDRVGLHDGYTF. The CDR3 DNA sequence: TGTGCCAGCAGTTTCTCCGACAGGGTCGGATTACACGATGGCTACACCTTC.

The rearrangement links TRBV7-2 to TRBJ2-1; D gene unclear. Trimming removed 0 bases at V and 2 bases at J, with 11 bases between. Germline CDR1 is SGHTA and CDR2 is FQGNSA. This CDR3 is built from 16 residues. As DNA, the CDR3 is TGTGCCAGCAGCTTAGCCTTCAGTGGCCCCTACAATGAGCAGTTCTTC. Protein product: CASSLAFSGPYNEQFF. Based on the CDR3 plus reference TRBV7-2 and TRBJ2-1, the full variable domain is GAGVSQSPSNKVTEKGKDVELRCDPISGHTALYWYRQSLGQGLEFLIYFQGNSAPDKSGLPSDRFSAERTGGSVSTLTIQRTQQEDSAVYLCASSLAFSGPYNEQFFGPGTRLTVL.

The count of this clone is one. The genes are TRBV5-4 and TRBJ1-5, with D uncertain. The germline V gene has CDR1 SGHNT and CDR2 YYREEE (reference sequence). The V end lost 0 bases, the J end lost 8 bases, and 12 bases lay between the germline ends. This CDR3 contains 14 residues. The CDR3 spells CASSLDPSEEPQHF. The CDR3, as DNA: TGTGCCAGCAGCTTGGATCCCTCGGAGGAGCCCCAGCATTTT.

This chain uses TRBV5-1 with TRBJ1-2, with no clear D. CDR1 and CDR2 from the germline V gene are SGHRS and YFSETQ. This CDR3 contains 13 residues. V lost 2 bases, J lost 0 bases, and 5 bases lay in between. CDR3 DNA sequence: TGCGCCAGCAGCTTCGGGTCTAACTATGGCTACACCTTC. Protein: CASSFGSNYGYTF.